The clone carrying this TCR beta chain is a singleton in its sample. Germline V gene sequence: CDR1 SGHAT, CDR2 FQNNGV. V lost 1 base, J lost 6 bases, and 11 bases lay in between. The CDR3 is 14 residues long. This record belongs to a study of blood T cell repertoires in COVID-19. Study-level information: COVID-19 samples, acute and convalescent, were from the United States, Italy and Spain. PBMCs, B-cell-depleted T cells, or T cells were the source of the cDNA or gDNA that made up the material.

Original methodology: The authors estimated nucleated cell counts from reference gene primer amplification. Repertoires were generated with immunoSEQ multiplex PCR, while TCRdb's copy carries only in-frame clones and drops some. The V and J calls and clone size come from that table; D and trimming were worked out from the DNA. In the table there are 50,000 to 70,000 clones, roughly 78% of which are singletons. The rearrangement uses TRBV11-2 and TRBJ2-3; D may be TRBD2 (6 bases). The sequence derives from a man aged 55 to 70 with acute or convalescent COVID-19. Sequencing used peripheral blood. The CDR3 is CASSLGRSGDTQYF. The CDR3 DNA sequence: TGTGCCAGCAGCTTAGGGAGAAGCGGGGATACGCAGTATTTT.